The sequence of this TCR beta chain was determined in a study of T cell responses to AZD1222 COVID-19 vaccine. Study-wide points: Only 6 or 7 AZD1222 recipients tested seropositive at baseline. Vaccine-associated CD4 TCRs ranged over spike, dominating at 160-218 and 743-854. Two AZD1222 doses significantly raised spike-specific TCR breadth and depth over controls. The donor cohort was predominantly white British with a female majority, and clonal diversity may have been underestimated.

Germline CDR1 and CDR2: SGDLS and YYNGEE. The CDR3 loop spans 18 amino acids. The ends lost 7 bases at V and 3 bases at J; junction bases unmatched: 21. To note about this clone: The antigen is unknown.

Sequenced by immunoSEQ multiplex PCR; TCRdb stores in-frame clones only, minus some. This sample has about 70,000 clones; 88% occur once, and the top ten carry around 4.9%. The chain carries TRBV9 and TRBJ2-7; 8 positions match TRBD1. The source is an adult who received the MenACWY meningococcal vaccine as a control. This material consisted of peripheral blood, taken 28 days after the second dose of the MenACWY control vaccine. CDR3 amino acids: CASGAGSAGGNNYYEQYF. Here the CDR3 DNA reads TGTGCCAGCGGTGCGGGGTCGGCAGGGGGCAATAACTACTACGAGCAGTACTTC.